The clone carrying this T cell receptor beta chain was found a few times. The sample belongs to a study of T cell changes during pregnancy in multiple sclerosis. Data came from immunoSEQ multiplex PCR; TCRdb stores just in-frame clones and leaves some out. This table holds 75,000 to 100,000 clones, about 92% found once. The junction had 4 bases not matched to a gene; V was cut back by 3 bases and J by 5 bases. Germline assignment: CDR1 SGDLS and CDR2 YYNGEE. This CDR3 contains 13 residues. The chain uses TRBV9 and TRBJ1-1; 7 nucleotides match TRBD1. The clonotype originates from a female donor in good health, enrolled as a control in a pregnancy study. The specimen comprised peripheral blood, sampled after pregnancy. CDR3 DNA sequence: TGTGCCAGCAGCGAAGGGGGCGGGACTGAAGCTTTCTTT. It specifies CASSEGGGTEAFF.